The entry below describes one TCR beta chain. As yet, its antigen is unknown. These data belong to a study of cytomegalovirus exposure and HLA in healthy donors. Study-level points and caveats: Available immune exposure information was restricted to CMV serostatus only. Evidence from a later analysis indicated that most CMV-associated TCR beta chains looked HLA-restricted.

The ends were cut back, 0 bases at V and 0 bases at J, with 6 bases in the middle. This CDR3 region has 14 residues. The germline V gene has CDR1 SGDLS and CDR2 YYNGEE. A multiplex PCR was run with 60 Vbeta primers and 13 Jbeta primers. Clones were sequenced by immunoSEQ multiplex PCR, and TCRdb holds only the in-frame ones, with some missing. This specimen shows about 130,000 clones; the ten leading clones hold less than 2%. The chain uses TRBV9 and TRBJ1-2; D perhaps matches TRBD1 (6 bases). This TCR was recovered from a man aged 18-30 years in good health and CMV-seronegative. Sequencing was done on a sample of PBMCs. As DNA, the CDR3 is TGTGCCAGCAGCGTAGACAGGGCTAACTATGGCTACACCTTC. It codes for CASSVDRANYGYTF. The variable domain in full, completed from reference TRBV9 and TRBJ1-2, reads DSGVTQTPKHLITATGQRVTLRCSPRSGDLSVYWYQQSLDQGLQFLIQYYNGEERAKGNILERFSAQQFPDLHSELNLSSLELGDSALYFCASSVDRANYGYTFGSGTRLTVV.